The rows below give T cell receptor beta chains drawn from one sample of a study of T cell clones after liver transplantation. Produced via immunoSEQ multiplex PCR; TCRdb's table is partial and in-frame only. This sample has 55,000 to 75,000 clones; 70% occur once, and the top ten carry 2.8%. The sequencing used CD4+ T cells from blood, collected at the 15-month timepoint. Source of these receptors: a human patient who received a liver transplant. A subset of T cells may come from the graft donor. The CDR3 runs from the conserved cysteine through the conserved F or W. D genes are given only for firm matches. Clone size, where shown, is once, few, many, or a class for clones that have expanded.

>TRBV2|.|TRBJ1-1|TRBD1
CASKWTGECTEAFF
TGTGCCAGCAAATGGACAGGGGAGTGCACTGAAGCTTTCTTT
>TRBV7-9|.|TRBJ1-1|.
CASSSQGQTAFF
TGTGCCAGCAGCTCACAAGGGCAAACGGCTTTCTTT
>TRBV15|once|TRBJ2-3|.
CATSRGEADTQYF
TGTGCCACCAGCAGAGGGGAGGCAGATACGCAGTATTTT
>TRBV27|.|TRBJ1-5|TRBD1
CASSLSKQGGQPQHF
TGTGCCAGCAGTTTATCGAAACAGGGGGGTCAGCCCCAGCATTTT
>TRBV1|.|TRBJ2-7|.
CTSSRRPEVEQYF
TGCACCAGCAGCCGGCGGCCTGAGGTCGAGCAGTACTTC
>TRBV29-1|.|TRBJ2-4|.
CSAYDPENIQYF
TGCAGCGCCTACGACCCCGAAAACATTCAGTACTTC
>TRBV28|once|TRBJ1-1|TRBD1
CASSLGLTGLGAFF
TGTGCCAGCAGTTTGGGCTTGACAGGGCTAGGGGCTTTCTTT
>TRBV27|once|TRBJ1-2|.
CASGEQGGANYGYTF
TGTGCCAGCGGCGAGCAGGGAGGGGCTAACTATGGCTACACCTTC
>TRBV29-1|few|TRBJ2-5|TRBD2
CSVRQGLAAQETQYF
TGCAGCGTTCGTCAGGGACTAGCGGCTCAAGAGACCCAGTACTTC
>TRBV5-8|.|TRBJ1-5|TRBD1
CASRPGQRNQPQHF
TGTGCCAGCAGACCGGGACAGAGAAATCAGCCCCAGCATTTT
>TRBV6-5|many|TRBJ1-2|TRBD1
CASTGGFGYTF
TGTGCCAGCACAGGGGGCTTTGGCTACACCTTC
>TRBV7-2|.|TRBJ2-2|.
CASSPGTTNTGELFF
TGTGCCAGCAGCCCCGGGACCACAAACACCGGGGAGCTGTTTTTT
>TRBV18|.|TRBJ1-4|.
CASSPGATNEKLFF
TGTGCCAGCTCACCAGGGGCAACTAATGAAAAACTGTTTTTT
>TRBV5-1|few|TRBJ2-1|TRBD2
CASSPRAGALYNEQFF
TGCGCCAGCAGCCCGCGAGCGGGAGCTCTTTACAATGAGCAGTTCTTC
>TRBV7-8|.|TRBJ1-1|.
CASSSNHANTEAFF
TGTGCCAGCAGCTCAAACCACGCGAACACTGAAGCTTTCTTT
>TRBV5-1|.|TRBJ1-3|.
CASSLGMHSGNTIYF
TGCGCCAGCAGCTTGGGCATGCACTCTGGAAACACCATATATTTT
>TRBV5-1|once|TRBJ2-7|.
CASSLAVTSGEQYF
TGCGCCAGCAGCTTGGCGGTCACCTCGGGCGAGCAGTACTTC
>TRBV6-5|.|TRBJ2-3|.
CASSYSRGERDTQYF
TGTGCCAGCAGTTACTCCCGGGGAGAGAGAGATACGCAGTATTTT
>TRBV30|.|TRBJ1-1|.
CAFFPGAGNTEAFF
TGTGCCTTTTTCCCGGGGGCTGGGAACACTGAAGCTTTCTTT
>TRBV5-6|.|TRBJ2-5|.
CASSPLVGGPGELETQYF
TGTGCCAGCAGCCCCTTAGTTGGGGGACCCGGCGAACTAGAGACCCAGTACTTC